The 4 T cell receptor beta chains in this list originate from one sample, sequenced in a study of blood T cells in healthy people across ages. Together with a sample-barcoded 5' primer, a J-beta primer mix was included in a second PCR lasting about 6 to 11 cycles. TCRdb re-derived calls from the 5' RACE reads in MiXCR, one entry per CDR3 protein. The sample lists more than 1.4 million distinct CDR3 sequences, about 43% seen once, with roughly 7.7% in the top ten. Sequenced material: blood. These receptors came from a woman under 30 in good health.

J is TRBJ1-2 and V is TRBV10-2; 9 bases map to TRBD1. Looked up from germline, CDR1 is WSHSY and CDR2 is SAAADI. The CDR3 has 14 amino acids. After removal of 7 bases from V and 5 bases from J, the junction contained 8 bases not matched to a gene. The DNA of the CDR3 is TGCGCCAGCACTGACACAGGGGGCTCGTATGGCTACACCTTC. It specifies CASTDTGGSYGYTF.

The CDR3 here is CASRKDGGLSRETQYF. The CDR3 DNA follows: TGTGCCAGCAGAAAGGACGGGGGCCTGTCCCGAGAGACCCAGTACTTC. This chain joins TRBV7-2 and TRBJ2-5, with D possibly being TRBD1 or TRBD2 (6 bases each). The CDR3 runs 16 residues. V was shortened by 6 bases and J by 4 bases, with 21 bases between the two germline ends. Per the germline V gene, CDR1 is SGHTA and CDR2 is FQGNSA.

In this sample, this clonotype turned up a few times. This chain joins TRBV7-2 and TRBJ2-1; 9 positions agree with TRBD2. Germline CDR1 SGHTA, CDR2 FQGNSA. J lost 3 bases, V lost 7 bases, and 7 bases had no gene match. The CDR3 has 15 residues. This CDR3 reads CASTAGGLIYNEQFF. In nucleotides, the CDR3 is TGTGCCAGCACGGCGGGAGGGCTGATCTACAATGAGCAGTTCTTC.

The rearrangement uses TRBV6-5 and TRBJ1-1; D remains unclear. This CDR3 contains 14 residues. Germline V gene sequence: CDR1 MNHEY, CDR2 SVGAGI. V lost 5 bases to trimming and J lost 1 base, with 11 bases between them. The CDR3 region has the DNA TGTGCCAGCAGTCAGATTAAGGGGAACACTGAAGCTTTCTTT. Amino acids: CASSQIKGNTEAFF.